This note documents a single T cell receptor (beta chain) sequence. These data originate in a study of cytomegalovirus exposure and HLA in healthy donors. PCR amplification relied on 60 Vbeta primers (plus 13 Jbeta primers). TCRdb keeps only in-frame clones here, not all; method: immunoSEQ multiplex PCR. There are fewer than 200,000 clones in the sample; around 68% occur only once, and approximately 1.5% lies in the top ten. Looked up from germline, CDR1 is MGHRA and CDR2 is YSYEKL. V lost 0 bases to trimming and J lost 0 bases, with 15 bases between them. The CDR3 totals 18 residues. The source of this sequence is a man aged 45-65 years in good health and CMV-seronegative. This sequence joins TRBV4-1 and TRBJ1-5, with D perhaps matching TRBD1 (5 bases). Specimen: PBMCs. In DNA, the CDR3 is TGCGCCAGCAGCCAAGAGGGGGGGGGAGTGTATAGCAATCAGCCCCAGCATTTT. This gives the protein CASSQEGGGVYSNQPQHF.